The source of this T cell receptor (beta chain) is a study of technical replicates of blood from a handful of donors. Data came from immunoSEQ multiplex PCR; TCRdb stores just in-frame clones and leaves some out. The table includes about 83,000 clones, about 92% detected once. Germline CDR1 is SGHVS and CDR2 is FQNEAQ. The CDR3 length is 16 residues. V was clipped by 2 bases and J by 4 bases, with 17 bases between them. The sequenced sample consisted of T cells isolated from PBMCs. The sequence was collected from a human donor in good health. This chain uses TRBV7-8 with TRBJ2-5, with D tentatively TRBD1 (5 bases). The chain's CDR3 is CASSLRQGAWGETQYF. The CDR3 DNA reads TGTGCCAGCAGCTTAAGGCAGGGCGCATGGGGAGAGACCCAGTACTTC.